These 2 T cell receptor beta chains share one sample of origin, sequenced in a study of cytomegalovirus exposure and HLA in healthy donors. This PCR relied on a set of 60 Vbeta primers and 13 Jbeta primers. Only in-frame clones appear in the TCRdb table, and some are missing; sequencing was by immunoSEQ multiplex PCR. The record lists 150,000 to 200,000 clones, of which the ten most abundant hold around 1.4%. The specimen sequenced was PBMCs. The receptor source for this set is a woman aged 55-70 years in good health and CMV-seronegative.

V and J are TRBV4-3 and TRBJ2-2; 8 positions agree with TRBD2. Germline trimming cut 4 bases from V and 2 bases from J; bases unmatched to any gene: 3. The CDR3 consists of 15 residues. Germline CDR1 and CDR2: LGHNA and YSLEER. This CDR3 reads CASSRGGLNTGELFF. CDR3 bases: TGCGCCAGCAGCCGCGGGGGGTTAAACACCGGGGAGCTGTTTTTT.

This chain's CDR3 is CASSLDGSGGYTF. The CDR3 bases are TGTGCCAGCAGCTTAGACGGCTCGGGTGGCTACACCTTC. The chain carries TRBV7-9 and TRBJ1-2; no reliable D call. Trimming took off 1 base at V and 7 bases at J, with 10 bases between the two ends. From germline, CDR1 is SEHNR and CDR2 FQNEAQ (reference sequence). CDR3 size: 13 residues.